This T cell receptor beta chain emerged from a study of shared clonotypes between healthy human individuals. The study, taken as a whole, reports: Generally, naive subsets (rather than memory subsets) showed larger estimated richness.

Every immunoSEQ plate was one replicate of a subset's evenly spread DNA. Libraries were prepared by immunoSEQ multiplex PCR; TCRdb keeps only in-frame clonotypes and omits some of them. The table has about 980,000 clones, roughly 72% seen once. As concerns this clone: What it recognizes is unknown.

The CD4+ fraction was divided into a CD45RA+ naive subset and a CD45RA-negative memory subset. V was cut by 4 bases and J by 7 bases, with 17 bases left in between. This CDR3 spans 13 amino acids. Germline V gene data show CDR1 as GTSNPN and CDR2 as SVGIG (reference sequence). The sequence derives from a young man in good health. The sequenced sample consisted of memory CD4+ T cells sorted from blood. Subset described: CD45RA-negative fraction. The chain employs TRBV30 and TRBJ2-7; D is possibly TRBD2 (5 bases). The CDR3 spells CAWNREGPREQYF. The CDR3 bases are TGTGCCTGGAATCGGGAAGGCCCTCGGGAGCAGTACTTC.